This T cell receptor beta chain was sequenced during a study of control samples from healthy donors and cancer patients. The repertoire was sequenced with immunoSEQ multiplex PCR; TCRdb's copy has only in-frame clones and lacks some. The sample contains roughly 86,000 clones, about 92% of which appear only once. V lost 0 bases to trimming and J lost 7 bases, with 8 bases between them. The germline V gene has CDR1 SGHRS and CDR2 YFSETQ. CDR3 length: 14 residues. V usage is TRBV5-1 and J usage is TRBJ1-6; D may be TRBD1 (6 bases). The sample taken for sequencing was blood. The TCR originated in a woman in her thirties in good health. The DNA for the CDR3 is TGCGCCAGCAGCTTGGCAGGGGCGAATTCACCCCTCCACTTT. Translating gives CASSLAGANSPLHF.